These 5 T cell receptor beta chains were sequenced from one sample in a study of shared T cell receptors in the human thymus. The table came from immunoSEQ multiplex PCR; TCRdb's copy has only in-frame clones and leaves some out. This table has some 720,000 clones, 88% appearing once. These data were likewise used in another study, on human thymus T cells.

The sample was thymocytes. The receptors were gathered from a boy younger than two with a congenital heart defect.

This chain connects TRBV4-1 to TRBJ2-2; D ambiguous. The V end was cut by 0 bases, the J end by 6 bases, with 23 bases between. Germline V gene sequence: CDR1 MGHRA, CDR2 YSYEKL. The CDR3 is 19 residues long. The CDR3 here is CASSQDLKTLEKGAGELFF. As DNA, the CDR3 is TGCGCCAGCAGCCAAGATTTGAAGACCCTAGAAAAAGGCGCCGGGGAGCTGTTTTTT.

The chain links TRBV6-5 to TRBJ2-7; 15 nucleotides line up with TRBD2. This CDR3 has 16 residues. The germline V gene encodes CDR1 MNHEY and CDR2 SVGAGI. The V and J ends lost 1 base and 5 bases, in that order; junction bases with no gene match: 3. The CDR3 loop reads CASSYWTSGRAHEQYF. Written as DNA, the CDR3 is TGTGCCAGCAGTTACTGGACTAGCGGGAGGGCGCACGAGCAGTACTTC.

V and J are TRBV6-5 and TRBJ2-7; weak D call: TRBD2 (6 bases). Trimming left V 7 bases short and J 0 bases short, with 13 bases between. Germline lookup yields CDR1 MNHEY and CDR2 SVGAGI. The CDR3 loop spans 14 amino acids. CDR3 sequence: CASTRAGPSYEQYF. CDR3 coding DNA: TGTGCCAGCACGCGAGCGGGCCCCTCCTACGAGCAGTACTTC.

CDR3 DNA: TGTGCCAGCAGTGGTTCTTTATTAGGGGGCTTTGCTGGAAACACCATATATTTT. It encodes CASSGSLLGGFAGNTIYF. The chain recombines TRBV6-4 with TRBJ1-3; 7 nucleotides match TRBD1. Germline CDR1 reads MRHNA; CDR2 reads SNTAGT. The CDR3 extends over 18 amino acids. J lost 2 bases, V lost 4 bases, and 14 bases had no gene match.

The rearrangement joins TRBV27 to TRBJ2-5, with D possibly being TRBD2 (7 bases). CDR1 and CDR2 (germline): MNHEY, SMNVEV (reference sequence). Trimming removed 0 bases from V and 5 bases from J, with 25 bases in between. The CDR3 has 19 residues. The CDR3 region is CASSLSGAPPSGAGETQYF. As DNA, the CDR3 is TGTGCCAGCAGTTTATCGGGGGCTCCTCCTAGCGGAGCAGGTGAGACCCAGTACTTC.